One and the same sample provided the 27 T cell receptor beta chains below, sequenced in a study of blood T cell repertoires in COVID-19. Here immunoSEQ multiplex PCR was the method, and the copy in TCRdb shows in-frame clones only, minus some. The sample gives approximately 200,000 clones, around 81% of which show up once; 6% to 7.5% is in the top ten. Sequencing used PBMCs or T cells enriched from blood (not recorded which). These TCRs come from a woman aged 40 to 50 with acute COVID-19.

Of note for this clone: Other DNA variants within this sample encode the same CDR3. The chain couples TRBV5-1 to TRBJ1-3; D might be TRBD1 (5 bases). The germline CDR1 and CDR2 sequences are SGHRS and YFSETQ. Trimming removed 0 bases from V and 2 bases from J, with 9 bases in between. This CDR3 comprises 15 residues. Written as DNA, the CDR3 is TGCGCCAGCAGCTTGGCCGGGGGAACTGGAAACACCATATATTTT. This translates into CASSLAGGTGNTIYF.

The chain uses TRBV11-2 and TRBJ1-1; no clear D. The germline V and J ends were trimmed by 5 bases and 1 base, with 17 bases remaining between them. Germline V lookup: CDR1 SGHAT, CDR2 FQNNGV. The CDR3 consists of 16 residues. The CDR3 is CASSPLVTRGNTEAFF. The CDR3 coding sequence is TGTGCCAGCAGCCCGCTGGTGACCAGAGGGAACACTGAAGCTTTCTTT.

The chain uses TRBV28 and TRBJ2-2; D is undetermined. Germline CDR1 is MDHEN and CDR2 is SYDVKM. V gave up 7 bases and J gave up 3 bases, with 12 bases separating them. The CDR3 is 14 amino acids. This chain's CDR3 is CASIRPRDTGELFF. The CDR3 nucleotides read TGTGCCAGCATCCGCCCCCGGGACACCGGGGAGCTGTTTTTT.

This clone was counted between two and nine times. The CDR3 loop reads CSVSTGAEAFF. In DNA form, the CDR3 reads TGCAGCGTTTCAACAGGGGCTGAAGCTTTCTTT. The chain joins TRBV29-1 to TRBJ1-1; 7 bases are shared with TRBD1. V was pared by 5 bases and J by 6 bases, with 3 bases of the junction left unmatched. Germline lookup yields CDR1 SQVTM and CDR2 ANQGSEA. The CDR3 length is 11 residues.

This chain links TRBV19 with TRBJ2-6; maybe TRBD1 (5 bases). V shed 3 bases and J shed 2 bases, with 17 bases lying between them. CDR1 is LNHDA, CDR2 SQIVND, per germline (reference sequence). The CDR3 runs to 18 residues. The chain's CDR3 is CASSIKAIAGTGANVLTF. The DNA for the CDR3 is TGTGCCAGTAGTATTAAGGCCATTGCAGGGACTGGGGCCAACGTCCTGACTTTC.

The genes are TRBV13 and TRBJ2-2, with 10 bases identical to TRBD2. The CDR3 length is 16 residues. The V gene's germline CDR1 is PRHDT and CDR2 FYEKMQ (reference sequence). V trimming: 6 bases; J trimming: 5 bases; junction bases outside the gene matches: 9. The CDR3 region has the DNA TGTGCCAGCAGTCTTCTAGCGGGGGCCCGGACCGGGGAGCTGTTTTTT. This sequence encodes CASSLLAGARTGELFF.

This chain connects TRBV18 to TRBJ2-7; D is unclear. The CDR3 is made up of 11 amino acids. Germline V gene sequence: CDR1 KGHSH, CDR2 LQKENI. The V gene lost 5 bases and the J gene lost 3 bases, with 5 bases spanning the gap. As DNA, the CDR3 is TGTGCCAGCTCAACAAACTACGAGCAGTACTTC. This gives the protein CASSTNYEQYF.

The chain is built from TRBV24-1 and TRBJ2-3, with a tentative D call TRBD2 (6 bases). With 9 bases removed from V and 2 bases from J, the gap between germline ends came to 14 bases. Germline-derived CDR1 and CDR2 are KGHDR and SFDVKD. CDR3 length equals 14 residues. The CDR3 is CATSLGTDTDTQYF. CDR3 nucleotides: TGTGCCACCTCCCTCGGGACTGACACAGATACGCAGTATTTT.

The V and J genes are TRBV27 and TRBJ1-2, with 7 nucleotides matching TRBD1. Trimming at V came to 0 bases and at J to 4 bases, leaving 5 bases not matched to a gene. CDR3 length equals 15 residues. Germline CDR1 and CDR2: MNHEY and SMNVEV (reference sequence). This chain's CDR3 is CASSLSRQGVYGYTF. The CDR3 DNA reads as TGTGCCAGCAGTTTATCAAGACAGGGTGTCTATGGCTACACCTTC.

V is TRBV28 and J is TRBJ2-7; the match to TRBD1 covers 7 bases. The CDR3 extends over 15 amino acids. Per germline, CDR1 MDHEN and CDR2 SYDVKM. V gave up 6 bases and J gave up 2 bases; unmatched junction bases: 10. CDR3 loop: CASRDAGGITYEQYF. As DNA, the CDR3 is TGTGCCAGCAGAGACGCAGGGGGTATAACCTACGAGCAGTACTTC. Full variable domain (rest looked up from reference TRBV28 and TRBJ2-7): DVKVTQSSRYLVKRTGEKVFLECVQDMDHENMFWYRQDPGLGLRLIYFSYDVKMKEKGDIPEGYSVSREKKERFSLILESASTNQTSMYLCASRDAGGITYEQYFGPGTRLTVT.

This clone showed up just a few times. The V gene is TRBV11-2, the J gene TRBJ2-2; 9 bases map to TRBD2. Germline V gene data show CDR1 as SGHAT and CDR2 as FQNNGV. The CDR3 has 14 amino acids. J gave up 9 bases and V 8 bases, and 10 bases lay outside the gene matches. CDR3 nucleotide sequence: TGTGCCAGCCGACTAGCGGCGGCGTCCAGGGAGCTGTTTTTT. It encodes CASRLAAASRELFF.

V gene TRBV28 combines with J gene TRBJ2-7; possibly TRBD1 for D (6 bases). Per the germline V gene, CDR1 is MDHEN and CDR2 is SYDVKM. This CDR3 has 16 residues. V gave up 5 bases and J gave up 0 bases, with 17 bases separating them. CDR3 in amino acids: CASSLQRTESSYEQYF. The CDR3 nucleotides are TGTGCCAGCAGTCTACAACGGACAGAGAGCTCCTACGAGCAGTACTTC.

The CDR3 nucleotides read TGTGCCAGCAGAGAGGGACAGGGAAACTATGGCTACACCTTC. It codes for CASREGQGNYGYTF. The chain recombines TRBV6-5 with TRBJ1-2; 9 nucleotides align to TRBD1. Germline lookup yields CDR1 MNHEY and CDR2 SVGAGI. The CDR3 runs to 14 residues. V was pared by 6 bases and J by 2 bases, with 4 bases of the junction left unmatched.

V and J are TRBV15 and TRBJ1-2; 7 bases fit TRBD1. V was clipped by 4 bases and J by 5 bases; unmatched bases: 10. This CDR3 spans 15 amino acids. CDR1 LNHNV and CDR2 YYDKDF come from the germline V gene (reference sequence). The CDR3 reads CATSIPGQSTYGYTF. The CDR3 DNA reads as TGTGCCACCAGCATACCGGGACAGTCCACTTATGGCTACACCTTC.

The chain uses TRBV28 and TRBJ1-5; 7 bases match TRBD1. V lost 3 bases and J lost 1; bases outside the gene matches: 9. The CDR3 consists of 17 residues. Germline V gene lookup returns CDR1 MDHEN and CDR2 SYDVKM. The CDR3 nucleotides read TGTGCCAGCAGTTTCCCGCCGGGACAGCCAAGCAATCAGCCCCAGCATTTT. Its translation: CASSFPPGQPSNQPQHF.

The chain uses TRBV28 and TRBJ2-1; D uncertain. Germline V gene sequence: CDR1 MDHEN, CDR2 SYDVKM. Deletions cut 6 bases from V and 4 bases from J, with 10 bases between. The CDR3 is made up of 13 amino acids. In DNA, the CDR3 is TGTGCCAGCAGGTCGAACTCATACAATGAGCAGTTCTTC. The encoded protein is CASRSNSYNEQFF.

The genes are TRBV5-1 and TRBJ1-6, with 7 bases identical to TRBD1. The germline V gene has CDR1 SGHRS and CDR2 YFSETQ. The CDR3 is made up of 15 amino acids. Trimming cost V 3 bases and J 8 bases; bases outside gene matches: 8. In nucleotides, the CDR3 is TGCGCCAGCAGCTCCATACAGGGGTCGGATTCACCCCTCCACTTT. This encodes CASSSIQGSDSPLHF. Together with reference TRBV5-1 and TRBJ1-6, the CDR3 gives the full variable domain: KAGVTQTPRYLIKTRGQQVTLSCSPISGHRSVSWYQQTPGQGLQFLFEYFSETQRNKGNFPGRFSGRQFSNSRSEMNVSTLELGDSALYLCASSSIQGSDSPLHFGNGTRLTVT.

The chain carries TRBV19 and TRBJ2-7; D not certain. Trimming stripped 6 bases from V and 1 base from J, with 10 bases between. The CDR3 extends over 13 amino acids. Germline V gene lookup returns CDR1 LNHDA and CDR2 SQIVND (reference sequence). The CDR3 is CASSSRFSYEQYF. The CDR3 DNA is TGTGCCAGTAGCAGCAGGTTTTCCTACGAGCAGTACTTC.

The chain recombines TRBV29-1 with TRBJ2-5, with 16 bases fitting TRBD2. V gave up 7 bases and J gave up 5 bases; unmatched junction bases: 4. The germline V gene has CDR1 SQVTM and CDR2 ANQGSEA. The CDR3 has 14 amino acids. The CDR3, as DNA: TGCAGCGAGGGACTAGCGGGAGGGGCCGAGACCCAGTACTTC. Its translation is CSEGLAGGAETQYF.

The chain employs TRBV4-2 and TRBJ1-4; 12 bases align to TRBD1. In germline, CDR1 is LGHNA, CDR2 YNFKEQ. J lost 7 bases, V lost 4 bases, and 13 bases had no gene match. The CDR3 totals 18 residues. This CDR3 reads CASSPGGQGARVGEKLFF. Here the CDR3 DNA reads TGTGCCAGCAGCCCCGGGGGACAGGGGGCGCGAGTTGGTGAAAAACTGTTTTTT.

This sequence joins TRBV28 and TRBJ1-1; 7 bases line up with TRBD1. This CDR3 comprises 14 residues. CDR1 MDHEN and CDR2 SYDVKM come from the germline V gene. The trim removed 2 bases at V and 6 bases at J, leaving 6 bases unmatched. CDR3 DNA sequence: TGTGCCAGCAGTTTAGACAGGGTTTTCGCTGAAGCTTTCTTT. The encoded protein is CASSLDRVFAEAFF.

The chain employs TRBV28 and TRBJ1-5, with D tentatively TRBD1 (5 bases). Per the germline V gene, CDR1 is MDHEN and CDR2 is SYDVKM. This CDR3 is built from 16 residues. Trimming removed 6 bases at V and 0 bases at J, with 15 bases between. In DNA, the CDR3 is TGTGCCAGCAGGTTCCAGGGAAGAGGTAGCAATCAGCCCCAGCATTTT. Protein: CASRFQGRGSNQPQHF.

This rearrangement joins TRBV4-1 to TRBJ2-3, with 7 bases identical to TRBD1. The CDR3 totals 14 residues. Germline assignment: CDR1 MGHRA and CDR2 YSYEKL. The V gene end was trimmed by 4 bases and the J gene end by 1 base; junction bases not matched to a gene: 2. CDR3 nucleotide sequence: TGCGCCAGCAGCCGAGACAGGGGCACAGATACGCAGTATTTT. This translates into CASSRDRGTDTQYF.

This clone was found a few times. The rearrangement joins TRBV27 to TRBJ2-7; 9 nucleotides agree with TRBD1. Unmatched junction bases numbered 2, after V lost 0 bases and J lost 2 bases. The CDR3 is made up of 15 amino acids. Germline V lookup: CDR1 MNHEY, CDR2 SMNVEV (reference sequence). The CDR3 sequence is CASSLSRDRAYEQYF. The DNA of the CDR3 is TGTGCCAGCAGTTTATCTCGGGACAGGGCCTACGAGCAGTACTTC.

This clone showed up just once. V usage is TRBV6-2 or TRBV6-3 and J usage is TRBJ2-1; 8 nucleotides match TRBD2. The CDR3 is 14 residues long. J was trimmed by 7 bases and V by 6 bases; bases with no gene match: 8. Germline V gene data show CDR1 as MNHEY and CDR2 as SVGEGT. The CDR3 reads CASSSREGLNEQFF. CDR3 DNA sequence: TGTGCCAGCAGCAGTCGGGAGGGCCTAAATGAGCAGTTCTTC.

The gene calls are TRBV11-1 and TRBJ2-5; D remains unclear. CDR3 length: 13 residues. Trimming left V 5 bases short and J 3 bases short, with 10 bases between. Germline CDR1 SGHAT, CDR2 FQDESV (reference sequence). CDR3 in amino acids: CASSRDQEETQYF. The CDR3 nucleotides read TGTGCCAGCAGCCGAGACCAGGAAGAGACCCAGTACTTC.

The genes are TRBV7-2 and TRBJ1-6, with TRBD1 identical over 10 bases. The CDR3 sequence is 15 residues long. The J segment lost 8 bases and the V segment lost 5 bases, leaving 6 bases of the junction unmatched. The germline gives CDR1 SGHTA, CDR2 FQGNSA. DNA of the CDR3: TGTGCCAGCAGCCTGACAGGGGGCTACGATTCACCCCTCCACTTT. Its translation: CASSLTGGYDSPLHF. The full variable domain, completed using reference TRBV7-2 and TRBJ1-6, is GAGVSQSPSNKVTEKGKDVELRCDPISGHTALYWYRQSLGQGLEFLIYFQGNSAPDKSGLPSDRFSAERTGGSVSTLTIQRTQQEDSAVYLCASSLTGGYDSPLHFGNGTRLTVT.